This TCR beta chain stems from a study of coeliac disease. Study-level findings and limits: Largely private TRB repertoires meant most sequences were sample-unique. Control samples showed higher TRB and TRG clonality than intraepithelial and lamina propria samples in active celiac disease.

Sequencing used immunoSEQ multiplex PCR; TCRdb keeps in-frame clones, though not all of them. The sample has several thousand clones, around three fifths seen once. Per the germline V gene, CDR1 is MDHEN and CDR2 is SYDVKM. The trim removed 6 bases at V and 6 bases at J, leaving 18 bases unmatched. This CDR3 contains 17 residues. Details on this clone: Its specificity is unknown.

One frozen approximately 470,000-cell aliquot per fraction was sequenced. The clonotype comes from a woman aged 60-75 years with celiac disease. This chain joins TRBV28 and TRBJ1-1; 8 bases are a match to TRBD1. The material sequenced was intraepithelial lymphocytes from the gut. The CDR3 nucleotides read TGTGCCAGCAGGTTCCGGCCAGGGGGCCTACAATTCGCTGAAGCTTTCTTT. It translates to CASRFRPGGLQFAEAFF.